The rows below give T cell receptor beta chains drawn from one sample of a study of technical replicates of blood from a few donors. Profiled with immunoSEQ multiplex PCR; TCRdb holds only in-frame clones, not every one. Among roughly 66,000 clones listed, more than 75% were seen once. The specimen was PBMCs. These TCRs come from a human donor in good health. Some clones in this sample may be carry-over from other donors' samples. Each CDR3 is given with its conserved first and last residue. The D gene is left open where the match is weak. For some rows the clone size is stated as once, few or many, or as a class when expanded; others skip it.

v_call,clone_size,j_call,d_call,cdr3_aa,cdr3_nt
TRBV10-3,NA,TRBJ1-2,TRBD1,CASRGTGEGYTF,TGTGCCAGCCGCGGGACAGGGGAAGGCTACACCTTC
TRBV5-4,NA,TRBJ2-1,TRBD2,CASSWGGTRANEQFF,TGTGCCAGCAGCTGGGGAGGGACTAGGGCCAATGAGCAGTTCTTC
TRBV19,NA,TRBJ1-2,NA,CASTPPGEGGGNYGYTF,TGTGCCAGTACACCCCCGGGCGAGGGGGGGGGTAACTATGGCTACACCTTC
TRBV19,NA,TRBJ2-1,TRBD2,CASSIMGGAGNEQFF,TGTGCCAGTAGTATCATGGGAGGGGCCGGGAATGAGCAGTTCTTC
TRBV11-2,NA,TRBJ2-1,TRBD2,CASSQGSGGWDEQFF,TGTGCCAGCAGCCAGGGTTCGGGAGGGTGGGATGAGCAGTTCTTC
TRBV30,NA,TRBJ2-3,NA,CAWRIVEAQYF,TGTGCCTGGAGGATCGTAGAGGCGCAGTATTTT
TRBV6-6,NA,TRBJ1-3,NA,CASSYSKGQGGNTIYF,TGTGCCAGCAGTTACTCGAAGGGCCAGGGCGGAAACACCATATATTTT
TRBV15,NA,TRBJ2-1,TRBD2,CATSRLWTSGSLEQFF,TGTGCCACCAGCAGGCTTTGGACTAGCGGGAGCCTTGAGCAGTTCTTC
TRBV4-3,once,TRBJ2-3,TRBD2,CASSQVLAGSTDTQYF,TGCGCCAGCAGCCAAGTACTAGCGGGGAGCACAGATACGCAGTATTTT
TRBV2,NA,TRBJ2-3,TRBD2,CASSSGLAQQDTQYF,TGTGCCAGCAGCTCAGGACTAGCCCAGCAGGATACGCAGTATTTT
TRBV23-1,NA,TRBJ1-1,TRBD1,CASSLRQGGRAFF,TGCGCCAGCAGTCTCCGTCAGGGGGGCCGAGCTTTCTTT
TRBV19,NA,TRBJ2-5,NA,CASSVLQETQYF,TGTGCCAGTAGTGTGTTACAAGAGACCCAGTACTTC
TRBV6-4,NA,TRBJ2-2,NA,CASSDSAGAGELFF,TGTGCCAGCAGTGACTCTGCCGGGGCCGGGGAGCTGTTTTTT
TRBV6-6,NA,TRBJ2-1,NA,CASSYPTSVEGEQFF,TGTGCCAGCAGTTACCCGACTAGTGTTGAGGGCGAGCAGTTCTTC
TRBV15,NA,TRBJ2-1,TRBD2,CATSRDLAGGSEQFF,TGTGCCACCAGCAGAGATCTAGCGGGAGGGAGTGAGCAGTTCTTC
TRBV4-1,NA,TRBJ1-1,TRBD1,CASSQPRTGSNTEAFF,TGCGCCAGCAGCCAACCTAGGACAGGGTCGAACACTGAAGCTTTCTTT
TRBV19,once,TRBJ2-6,NA,CASSGGSGGHSISGANVLTF,TGTGCCAGTAGTGGGGGCTCCGGGGGGCATTCTATCTCTGGGGCCAACGTCCTGACTTTC
TRBV2,NA,TRBJ2-5,NA,CASSARKDSRETQYF,TGTGCCAGCAGTGCCAGAAAGGACAGTCGAGAGACCCAGTACTTC
TRBV4-3,once,TRBJ2-4,NA,CASSQRSAGQDIQYF,TGCGCCAGCAGCCAAAGATCGGCAGGGCAGGACATTCAGTACTTC
TRBV7-8,NA,TRBJ1-5,TRBD1,CASSPSRGAGGQPQHF,TGTGCCAGCAGCCCATCGCGGGGGGCAGGGGGACAGCCCCAGCATTTT
TRBV5-1,NA,TRBJ2-3,TRBD1,CASSLGQGADTQYF,TGCGCCAGCAGCTTGGGACAGGGGGCGGATACGCAGTATTTT
TRBV7-2,NA,TRBJ2-5,NA,CASSPGGGGWETQYF,TGTGCCAGCAGCCCGGGGGGCGGGGGATGGGAGACCCAGTACTTC
TRBV11-2,few,TRBJ2-5,TRBD1,CASSLGSPGGQETQYF,TGTGCCAGCAGCTTAGGGTCCCCAGGGGGCCAAGAGACCCAGTACTTC
TRBV27,NA,TRBJ2-1,TRBD2,CASRREGLSYNEQFF,TGTGCCAGCAGGAGGGAGGGACTTTCCTACAATGAGCAGTTCTTC